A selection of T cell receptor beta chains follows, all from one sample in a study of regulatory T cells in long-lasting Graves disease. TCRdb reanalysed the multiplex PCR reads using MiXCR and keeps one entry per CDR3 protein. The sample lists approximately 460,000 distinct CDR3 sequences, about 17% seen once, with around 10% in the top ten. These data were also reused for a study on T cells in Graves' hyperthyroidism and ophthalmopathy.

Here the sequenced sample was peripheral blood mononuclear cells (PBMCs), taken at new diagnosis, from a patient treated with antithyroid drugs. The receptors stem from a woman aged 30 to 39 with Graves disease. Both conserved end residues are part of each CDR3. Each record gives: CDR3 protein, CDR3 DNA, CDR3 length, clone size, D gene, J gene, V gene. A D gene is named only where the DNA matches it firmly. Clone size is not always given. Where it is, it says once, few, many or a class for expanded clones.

CDR3: CATRDRVYNEQFF
DNA: TGTGCCACCCGCGACAGGGTTTACAATGAGCAGTTCTTC
length: 13
size: many
D: TRBD1
J: TRBJ2-1
V: TRBV10-3

CDR3: CASSSATGDNEQFF
DNA: TGTGCCAGCAGTTCCGCGACAGGGGACAATGAGCAGTTCTTC
length: 14
size: many
D: TRBD1
J: TRBJ2-1
V: TRBV12-3/TRBV12-4

CDR3: CASRRGGTNQPQHF
DNA: TGTGCCAGCAGACGGGGGGGGACCAATCAGCCCCAGCATTTT
length: 14
size: few
D: -
J: TRBJ1-5
V: TRBV6-2/TRBV6-3

CDR3: CASSWGRGRVTEAFF
DNA: TGTGCCAGCAGCTGGGGGCGGGGGCGAGTCACTGAAGCTTTCTTT
length: 15
size: many
D: -
J: TRBJ1-1
V: TRBV11-2

CDR3: CASSYLSDTEAFF
DNA: TGTGCCAGCAGTTACCTCTCGGACACTGAAGCTTTCTTT
length: 13
size: many
D: -
J: TRBJ1-1
V: TRBV6-5

CDR3: CASSFGRGFQYF
DNA: TGTGCCAGCAGTTTTGGCAGGGGGTTCCAGTACTTC
length: 12
size: few
D: TRBD1
J: TRBJ2-5
V: TRBV12-3/TRBV12-4

CDR3: CSATILPPGRIYEQYF
DNA: TGCAGTGCCACCATCCTGCCCCCGGGTCGAATCTACGAGCAGTACTTC
length: 16
size: many
D: -
J: TRBJ2-7
V: TRBV20-1

CDR3: CASSPRKTGSYNEQFF
DNA: TGTGCCAGCAGCCCCCGTAAGACAGGGTCCTACAATGAGCAGTTCTTC
length: 16
size: few
D: TRBD1
J: TRBJ2-1
V: TRBV7-9

CDR3: CASVGLAGAGYNEQFF
DNA: TGTGCCAGTGTGGGACTAGCGGGAGCCGGATACAATGAGCAGTTCTTC
length: 16
size: few
D: TRBD2
J: TRBJ2-1
V: TRBV19

CDR3: CASSFLVHSGRANTGELFF
DNA: TGTGCCAGCAGTTTCCTCGTTCATAGCGGGAGGGCGAACACCGGGGAGCTGTTTTTT
length: 19
size: many
D: TRBD2
J: TRBJ2-2
V: TRBV28

CDR3: CASTTGGNSEQYF
DNA: TGTGCCAGCACCACCGGGGGAAACTCCGAGCAGTACTTC
length: 13
size: few
D: -
J: TRBJ2-7
V: TRBV28

CDR3: CASGVNEQYF
DNA: TGTGCCAGCGGGGTGAACGAGCAGTACTTC
length: 10
size: -
D: -
J: TRBJ2-7
V: TRBV27

CDR3: CSAPDGGGQEAFF
DNA: TGCAGTGCTCCAGATGGCGGGGGCCAAGAAGCTTTCTTT
length: 13
size: many
D: -
J: TRBJ1-1
V: TRBV20-1

CDR3: CATSKSGNSNQPQHF
DNA: TGTGCCACCAGCAAATCCGGGAATAGCAATCAGCCCCAGCATTTT
length: 15
size: many
D: -
J: TRBJ1-5
V: TRBV15

CDR3: CASSRTGTGAGNQPQHF
DNA: TGTGCCAGCAGTCGTACCGGGACAGGGGCAGGGAATCAGCCCCAGCATTTT
length: 17
size: few
D: TRBD1
J: TRBJ1-5
V: TRBV6-1

CDR3: CASSLVWSSYNEQFF
DNA: TGTGCCAGCAGCTTAGTCTGGAGCTCCTACAATGAGCAGTTCTTC
length: 15
size: many
D: -
J: TRBJ2-1
V: TRBV7-2

CDR3: CASSSPLDSGGADTQYF
DNA: TGTGCCAGCAGTTCTCCCCTGGATAGCGGGGGGGCAGATACGCAGTATTTT
length: 17
size: many
D: TRBD2
J: TRBJ2-3
V: TRBV27

CDR3: CSASPTGSTYEQYF
DNA: TGCAGTGCTAGCCCGACGGGATCAACCTACGAGCAGTACTTC
length: 14
size: -
D: -
J: TRBJ2-7
V: TRBV20-1

CDR3: CASSRTGRSYEQYF
DNA: TGTGCCAGTAGCCGGACAGGAAGATCCTACGAGCAGTACTTC
length: 14
size: -
D: TRBD1
J: TRBJ2-7
V: TRBV19

CDR3: CASSYKRVPSYNEQFF
DNA: TGTGCCAGCAGTTACAAGCGGGTCCCCTCCTACAATGAGCAGTTCTTC
length: 16
size: many
D: -
J: TRBJ2-1
V: TRBV6-2/TRBV6-3

CDR3: CASSQSLVGLHNEQFF
DNA: TGTGCCAGCAGTCAGTCGCTAGTTGGTCTCCACAATGAGCAGTTCTTC
length: 16
size: many
D: -
J: TRBJ2-1
V: TRBV11-2

CDR3: CSASSGTRSQPQHF
DNA: TGCAGTGCCAGCTCCGGGACGCGAAGTCAGCCCCAGCATTTT
length: 14
size: -
D: -
J: TRBJ1-5
V: TRBV20-1

CDR3: CASSLWTAVDEQYF
DNA: TGTGCCAGCAGCCTTTGGACTGCCGTTGACGAGCAGTACTTC
length: 14
size: -
D: -
J: TRBJ2-7
V: TRBV14

CDR3: CASSYSQRTSGRPLHNEQFF
DNA: TGTGCCAGCAGTTACTCGCAACGGACTAGCGGGAGGCCTCTCCACAATGAGCAGTTCTTC
length: 20
size: many
D: TRBD2
J: TRBJ2-1
V: TRBV6-5

CDR3: CASRGTGGGSPLHF
DNA: TGTGCCAGCAGGGGGACAGGGGGCGGTTCACCCCTCCACTTT
length: 14
size: many
D: TRBD1
J: TRBJ1-6
V: TRBV12-3/TRBV12-4

CDR3: CSARDTSSEQYF
DNA: TGCAGTGCTAGAGATACTTCGAGCGAGCAGTACTTC
length: 12
size: once
D: -
J: TRBJ2-7
V: TRBV20-1

CDR3: CASTLDLSGNTIYF
DNA: TGTGCCAGCACTCTGGACTTATCTGGAAACACCATATATTTT
length: 14
size: many
D: -
J: TRBJ1-3
V: TRBV5-4

CDR3: CASSPHLTYNEQFF
DNA: TGTGCCAGCAGTCCCCACCTCACCTACAATGAGCAGTTCTTC
length: 14
size: few
D: -
J: TRBJ2-1
V: TRBV27

CDR3: CASRPLGVAGELFF
DNA: TGTGCCAGCAGACCACTTGGGGTGGCCGGGGAGCTGTTTTTT
length: 14
size: few
D: -
J: TRBJ2-2
V: TRBV27

CDR3: CASEETTYNEQFF
DNA: TGTGCCAGCGAGGAGACTACCTACAATGAGCAGTTCTTC
length: 13
size: -
D: -
J: TRBJ2-1
V: TRBV6-1

CDR3: CASMAQGHSPLHF
DNA: TGTGCCAGCATGGCCCAGGGCCATTCACCCCTCCACTTT
length: 13
size: -
D: -
J: TRBJ1-6
V: TRBV27

CDR3: CASSLDPAGGPGQYF
DNA: TGTGCCAGCAGCTTAGACCCAGCGGGAGGGCCTGGGCAGTACTTC
length: 15
size: many
D: TRBD2
J: TRBJ2-7
V: TRBV7-2

CDR3: CASSPLKRLSYNEQFF
DNA: TGTGCCAGCAGCCCACTGAAGCGACTCTCCTACAATGAGCAGTTCTTC
length: 16
size: many
D: -
J: TRBJ2-1
V: TRBV7-8

CDR3: CASSIRLWDEQFF
DNA: TGTGCCAGTAGTATTCGTCTTTGGGATGAGCAGTTCTTC
length: 13
size: -
D: -
J: TRBJ2-1
V: TRBV7-2

CDR3: CASSLAVSSETQYF
DNA: TGTGCCAGCAGCTTGGCCGTTTCGTCGGAGACCCAGTACTTC
length: 14
size: -
D: -
J: TRBJ2-5
V: TRBV5-4

CDR3: CASSPPNRVNTEAFF
DNA: TGTGCCAGCTCACCCCCTAACAGGGTGAACACTGAAGCTTTCTTT
length: 15
size: few
D: -
J: TRBJ1-1
V: TRBV18

CDR3: CASSPMRGQYF
DNA: TGTGCCAGCTCACCAATGAGAGGGCAGTACTTC
length: 11
size: many
D: -
J: TRBJ2-7
V: TRBV18

CDR3: CAISSLHPIPSPFNEQFF
DNA: TGTGCCATCAGTTCCTTACACCCGATCCCTAGCCCATTCAATGAGCAGTTCTTC
length: 18
size: many
D: -
J: TRBJ2-1
V: TRBV10-3

CDR3: CATSDRTEGGQPQHF
DNA: TGTGCCACCAGTGACCGGACAGAGGGAGGGCAGCCCCAGCATTTT
length: 15
size: many
D: -
J: TRBJ1-5
V: TRBV24-1

CDR3: CASSHKSIRGETQYF
DNA: TGTGCCAGCAGTCACAAGAGCATCCGAGGGGAGACCCAGTACTTC
length: 15
size: many
D: -
J: TRBJ2-5
V: TRBV28

CDR3: CASSETSVQADNEQFF
DNA: TGCGCCAGCAGCGAGACTAGCGTACAGGCGGATAATGAGCAGTTCTTC
length: 16
size: -
D: TRBD2
J: TRBJ2-1
V: TRBV4-1

CDR3: CASTVTGGTEQFF
DNA: TGTGCCAGCACTGTGACTGGGGGCACTGAGCAGTTCTTC
length: 13
size: many
D: -
J: TRBJ2-1
V: TRBV6-2/TRBV6-3

CDR3: CASSPPNSGANVLTF
DNA: TGTGCCAGCAGCCCCCCGAACTCTGGGGCCAACGTCCTGACTTTC
length: 15
size: many
D: -
J: TRBJ2-6
V: TRBV7-8

CDR3: CASSQAGRTGWYSPLHF
DNA: TGTGCCAGCAGCCAGGCCGGTAGGACAGGGTGGTACTCACCCCTCCACTTT
length: 17
size: many
D: TRBD1
J: TRBJ1-6
V: TRBV3-1

CDR3: CSVGAKNYGYTF
DNA: TGCAGCGTTGGGGCAAAGAACTATGGCTACACCTTC
length: 12
size: few
D: -
J: TRBJ1-2
V: TRBV29-1

CDR3: CASSDARNEQFF
DNA: TGTGCCAGCAGCGACGCCCGCAATGAGCAGTTCTTC
length: 12
size: -
D: -
J: TRBJ2-1
V: TRBV14

CDR3: CASSGGNRAYGYTF
DNA: TGTGCCAGCAGCGGGGGGAACAGGGCCTATGGCTACACCTTC
length: 14
size: few
D: -
J: TRBJ1-2
V: TRBV9

CDR3: CASSPSSSRNEQFF
DNA: TGTGCCAGCAGCCCATCTAGCTCAAGGAATGAGCAGTTCTTC
length: 14
size: few
D: -
J: TRBJ2-1
V: TRBV11-2

CDR3: CASSSGGAEQFF
DNA: TGTGCCAGCAGTTCCGGGGGAGCTGAGCAGTTCTTC
length: 12
size: many
D: -
J: TRBJ2-1
V: TRBV28

CDR3: CASSRDRVYEPYF
DNA: TGTGCCAGCTCAAGGGACAGGGTCTACGAGCCGTACTTC
length: 13
size: once
D: TRBD1
J: TRBJ2-7
V: TRBV18

CDR3: CASKEVFRVVCDTQYF
DNA: TGCGCCAGCAAGGAGGTCTTTAGAGTAGTATGCGATACGCAGTATTTT
length: 16
size: few
D: -
J: TRBJ2-3
V: TRBV10-1

CDR3: CASSPPTAYYEQYF
DNA: TGTGCCAGCTCACCACCGACGGCTTACTACGAGCAGTACTTC
length: 14
size: -
D: -
J: TRBJ2-7
V: TRBV18

CDR3: CASSFFGSNEQFF
DNA: TGTGCCAGCAGTTTCTTCGGATCGAATGAGCAGTTCTTC
length: 13
size: many
D: -
J: TRBJ2-1
V: TRBV28

CDR3: CASRSLMGETQYF
DNA: TGTGCCAGCAGATCCCTAATGGGTGAGACCCAGTACTTC
length: 13
size: many
D: -
J: TRBJ2-5
V: TRBV12-3/TRBV12-4